This T cell receptor (beta chain) came from a study of T cell responses to AZD1222 COVID-19 vaccine. This CDR3 region has 17 residues. From germline, CDR1 is KGHDR and CDR2 SFDVKD. Germline trimming cut 2 bases from V and 5 bases from J; bases unmatched to any gene: 9. The study's findings and limits: After the peak T cell response, and only then, were repertoires sampled. Baseline antibody screening turned up just a handful of seropositive AZD1222 recipients. Donors were largely white British and mainly female; clonal diversity was possibly underestimated.

This clone was seen once. As yet, its antigen is unknown. The analysis combined second doses at about 4 or about 12 weeks. Profiling relied on immunoSEQ multiplex PCR, and the TCRdb table lists in-frame clones only, not all of them. This table has 250,000 to 300,000 clones, around 92% appearing once. This specimen was peripheral blood, taken 28 days after the second AZD1222 dose. The receptor was isolated from an adult who received the AZD1222 COVID-19 vaccine. This chain uses TRBV24-1 with TRBJ2-1; 9 nucleotides match TRBD2. The CDR3, as DNA: TGTGCCACCAGTGATTCATCCTGGACTAGCGTCGACAATGAGCAGTTCTTC. Translated, it gives CATSDSSWTSVDNEQFF.